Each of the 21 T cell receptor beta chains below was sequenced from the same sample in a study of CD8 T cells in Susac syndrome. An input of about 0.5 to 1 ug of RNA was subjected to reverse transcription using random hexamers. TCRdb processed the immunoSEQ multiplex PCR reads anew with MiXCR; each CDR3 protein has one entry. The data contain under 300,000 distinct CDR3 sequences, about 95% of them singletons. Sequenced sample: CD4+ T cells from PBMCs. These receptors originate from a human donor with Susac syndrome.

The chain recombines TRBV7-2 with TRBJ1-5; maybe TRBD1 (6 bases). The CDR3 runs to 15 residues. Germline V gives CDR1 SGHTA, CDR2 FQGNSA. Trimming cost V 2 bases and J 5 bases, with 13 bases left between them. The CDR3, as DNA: TGTGCCAGCAGCTTACAGGGGTCAGCGGATCAGCCCCAGCATTTT. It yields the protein CASSLQGSADQPQHF. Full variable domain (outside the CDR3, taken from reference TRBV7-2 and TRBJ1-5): GAGVSQSPSNKVTEKGKDVELRCDPISGHTALYWYRQSLGQGLEFLIYFQGNSAPDKSGLPSDRFSAERTGGSVSTLTIQRTQQEDSAVYLCASSLQGSADQPQHFGDGTRLSIL.

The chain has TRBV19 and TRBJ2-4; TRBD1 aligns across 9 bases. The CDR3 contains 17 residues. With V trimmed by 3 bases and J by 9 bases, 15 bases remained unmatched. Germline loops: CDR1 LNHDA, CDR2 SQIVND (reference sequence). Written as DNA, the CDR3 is TGTGCCAGTAGTATTGGAGGGGACAGGGAATTTGTTGGCATTCAGTACTTC. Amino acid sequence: CASSIGGDREFVGIQYF.

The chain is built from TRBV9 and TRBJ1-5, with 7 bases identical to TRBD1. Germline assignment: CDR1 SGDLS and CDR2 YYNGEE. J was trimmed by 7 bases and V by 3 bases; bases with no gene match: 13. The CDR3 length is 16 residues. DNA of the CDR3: TGTGCCAGCAGCGCCGGGGCAGGGGGTTTAGGACAGCCCCAGCATTTT. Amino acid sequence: CASSAGAGGLGQPQHF.

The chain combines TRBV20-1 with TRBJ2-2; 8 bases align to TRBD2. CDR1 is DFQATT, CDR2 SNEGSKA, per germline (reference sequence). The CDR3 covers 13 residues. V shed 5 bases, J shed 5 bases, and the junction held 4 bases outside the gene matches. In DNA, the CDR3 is TGCAGTGCTCCGGAGCGGGGGACCGGGGAGCTGTTTTTT. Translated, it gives CSAPERGTGELFF.

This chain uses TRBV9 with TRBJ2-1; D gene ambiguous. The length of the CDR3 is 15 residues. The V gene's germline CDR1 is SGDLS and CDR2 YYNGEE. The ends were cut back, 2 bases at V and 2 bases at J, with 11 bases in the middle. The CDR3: CASSVLVAAYNEQFF. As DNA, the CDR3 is TGTGCCAGCAGCGTCCTGGTAGCAGCCTACAATGAGCAGTTCTTC.

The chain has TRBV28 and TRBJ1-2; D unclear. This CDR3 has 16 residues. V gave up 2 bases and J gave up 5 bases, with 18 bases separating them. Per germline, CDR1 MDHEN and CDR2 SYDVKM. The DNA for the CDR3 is TGTGCCAGCAGTTTACAAGCGGCCCCGGGGAATTATGGCTACACCTTC. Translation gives CASSLQAAPGNYGYTF.

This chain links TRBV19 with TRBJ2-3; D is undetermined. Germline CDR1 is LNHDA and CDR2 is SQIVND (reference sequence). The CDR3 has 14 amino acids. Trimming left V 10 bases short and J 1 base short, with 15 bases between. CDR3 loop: CATTESRGTDTQYF. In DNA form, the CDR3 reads TGTGCCACCACGGAGAGTAGAGGCACAGATACGCAGTATTTT.

CDR3 in amino acids: CASSLDRVNTEAFF. The DNA of the CDR3 is TGTGCCAGCAGCTTGGACAGGGTGAACACTGAAGCTTTCTTT. The genes are TRBV5-4 and TRBJ1-1; D possibly corresponds to TRBD1 (6 bases). CDR3 size: 14 residues. CDR1 SGHNT and CDR2 YYREEE come from the germline V gene (reference sequence). V shed 0 bases and J shed 0 bases, with 6 bases lying between them.

The CDR3: CASSEASGSYPNEQFF. For the CDR3, the DNA is TGTGCCAGCAGTGAAGCTAGCGGGAGTTACCCCAATGAGCAGTTCTTC. The J gene is TRBJ2-1, the V gene TRBV2; 9 bases map to TRBD2. V trimming: 0 bases; J trimming: 6 bases; junction bases outside the gene matches: 6. Per germline, CDR1 SNHLY and CDR2 FYNNEI. This CDR3 spans 16 amino acids.

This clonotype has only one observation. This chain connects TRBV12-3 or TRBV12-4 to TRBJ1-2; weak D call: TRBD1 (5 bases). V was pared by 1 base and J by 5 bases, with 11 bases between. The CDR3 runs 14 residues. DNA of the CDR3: TGTGCCAGCAGTTTAGTTGCCAGGGTTTATGGCTACACCTTC. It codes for CASSLVARVYGYTF.

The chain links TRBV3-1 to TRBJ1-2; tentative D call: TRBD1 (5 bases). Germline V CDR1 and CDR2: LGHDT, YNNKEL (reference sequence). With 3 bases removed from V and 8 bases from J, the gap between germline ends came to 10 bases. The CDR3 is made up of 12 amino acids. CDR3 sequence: CASSHGDGGYTF. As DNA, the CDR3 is TGTGCCAGCAGCCATGGGGACGGCGGCTACACCTTC.

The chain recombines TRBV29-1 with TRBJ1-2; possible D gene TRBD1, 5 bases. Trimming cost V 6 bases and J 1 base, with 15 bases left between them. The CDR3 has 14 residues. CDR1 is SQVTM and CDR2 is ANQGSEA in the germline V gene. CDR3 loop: CSVGLGRNNYGYTF. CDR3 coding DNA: TGCAGCGTCGGGTTGGGGCGGAATAACTATGGCTACACCTTC.

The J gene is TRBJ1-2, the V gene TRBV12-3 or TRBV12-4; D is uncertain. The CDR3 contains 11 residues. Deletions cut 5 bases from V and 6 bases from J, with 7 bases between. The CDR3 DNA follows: TGTGCCAGCAGTACGGCCAATGGCTACACCTTC. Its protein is CASSTANGYTF.

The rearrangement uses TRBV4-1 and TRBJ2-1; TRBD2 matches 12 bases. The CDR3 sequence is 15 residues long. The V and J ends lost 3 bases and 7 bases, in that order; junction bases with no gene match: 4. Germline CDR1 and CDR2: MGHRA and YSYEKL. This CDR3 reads CASSQTSGSVNEQFF. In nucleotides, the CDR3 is TGCGCCAGCAGCCAGACTAGCGGGAGCGTTAATGAGCAGTTCTTC.

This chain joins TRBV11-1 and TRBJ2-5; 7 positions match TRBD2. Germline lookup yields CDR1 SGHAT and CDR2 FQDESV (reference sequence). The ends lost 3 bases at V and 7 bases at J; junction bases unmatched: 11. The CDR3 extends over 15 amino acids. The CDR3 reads CASSFFTSVDGTQYF. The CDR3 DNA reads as TGTGCCAGCAGCTTCTTCACTAGCGTCGACGGGACCCAGTACTTC. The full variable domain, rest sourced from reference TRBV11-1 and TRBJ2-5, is EAEVAQSPRYKITEKSQAVAFWCDPISGHATLYWYRQILGQGPELLVQFQDESVVDDSQLPKDRFSAERLKGVDSTLKIQPAELGDSAMYLCASSFFTSVDGTQYFGPGTRLLVL.

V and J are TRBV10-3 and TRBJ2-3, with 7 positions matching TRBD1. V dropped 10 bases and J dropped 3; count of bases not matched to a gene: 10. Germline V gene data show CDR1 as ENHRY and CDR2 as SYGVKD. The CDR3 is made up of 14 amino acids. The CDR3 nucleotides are TGTGCCAACTCCCGGACAGGTTGGACAGATACGCAGTATTTT. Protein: CANSRTGWTDTQYF.

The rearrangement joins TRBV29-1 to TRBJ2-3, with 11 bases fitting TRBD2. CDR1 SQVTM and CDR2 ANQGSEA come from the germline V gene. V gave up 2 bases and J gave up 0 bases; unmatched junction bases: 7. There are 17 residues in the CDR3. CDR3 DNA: TGCAGCGTTGAATGGACTAGCGGGTATGCAAGCACAGATACGCAGTATTTT. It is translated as CSVEWTSGYASTDTQYF.

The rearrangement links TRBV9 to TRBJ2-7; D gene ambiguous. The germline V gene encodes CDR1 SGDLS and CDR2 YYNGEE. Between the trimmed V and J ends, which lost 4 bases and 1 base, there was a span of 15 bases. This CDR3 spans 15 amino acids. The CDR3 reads CASSTSPLTSYEQYF. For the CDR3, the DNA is TGTGCCAGCAGCACCAGCCCCCTTACATCCTACGAGCAGTACTTC.

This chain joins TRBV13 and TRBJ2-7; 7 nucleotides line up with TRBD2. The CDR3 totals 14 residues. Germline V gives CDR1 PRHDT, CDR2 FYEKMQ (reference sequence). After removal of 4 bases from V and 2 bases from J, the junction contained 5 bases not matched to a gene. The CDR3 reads CASSSPSGAYEQYF. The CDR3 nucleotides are TGTGCCAGCAGCTCGCCTAGCGGCGCCTACGAGCAGTACTTC.

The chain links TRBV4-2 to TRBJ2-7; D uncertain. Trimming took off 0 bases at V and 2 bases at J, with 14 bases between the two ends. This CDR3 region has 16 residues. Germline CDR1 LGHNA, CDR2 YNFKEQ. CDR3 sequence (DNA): TGTGCCAGCAGCCAAGACTTTCCCCGAATAACCTACGAGCAGTACTTC. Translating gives CASSQDFPRITYEQYF.

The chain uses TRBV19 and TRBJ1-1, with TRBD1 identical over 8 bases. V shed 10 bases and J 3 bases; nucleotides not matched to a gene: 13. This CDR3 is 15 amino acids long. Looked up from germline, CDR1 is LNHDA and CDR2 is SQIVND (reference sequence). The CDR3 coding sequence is TGTGCCACTCAGGGGGCCTTAGTTAGGGACACTGAAGCTTTCTTT. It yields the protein CATQGALVRDTEAFF.